The 7 T cell receptor beta chains given below trace back to one sample, sequenced in a study of early T cells in non-severe SARS-CoV-2 infection (dated by TCRdb to the early 2020s). Receptor amplification or capture employed 5' RACE. TCRdb records NextSeq 500 as the sequencer. TCRdb applied fastp at Q25 and MiXCR to the public reads, then kept only in-frame beta chains. A single entry per CDR3 protein holds the most common genes and DNA from its merged rows. The sample profile shows approximately 79,000 distinct CDR3 sequences; more than 10% of them were found once. The ten largest clones add up to 1% to 1.4% of the sample. Sequencing was done on a sample of whole blood. The origin of the receptors is an adult who was a healthcare worker with PCR-confirmed SARS-CoV-2 infection or an uninfected control (not recorded which).

This clonotype was seen a few times. J is TRBJ2-7 and V is TRBV29-1; 7 bases fit TRBD2. With 6 bases clipped from V and 5 bases from J, the junction kept 10 bases outside the gene matches. The germline V gene encodes CDR1 SQVTM and CDR2 ANQGSEA. CDR3 size: 13 residues. In DNA form, the CDR3 reads TGCAGCGTCAGCGGAGGCGGGGGAAACGAGCAGTACTTC. It translates to CSVSGGGGNEQYF.

The V and J genes are TRBV9 and TRBJ2-3; 12 positions match TRBD2. The CDR3 runs to 14 residues. Germline V gene sequence: CDR1 SGDLS, CDR2 YYNGEE. Trimming removed 0 bases from V and 8 bases from J; junction bases left unmatched: 1. The CDR3 bases are TGTGCCAGCAGCGTAGAGGGACTAGCGGGTACGCAGTATTTT. Translating gives CASSVEGLAGTQYF.

This clonotype showed up just a few times. J is TRBJ1-1 and V is TRBV27; no firm D call. Germline-derived CDR1 and CDR2 are MNHEY and SMNVEV (reference sequence). This CDR3 contains 14 residues. V gave up 3 bases and J gave up 0 bases, with 8 bases separating them. The CDR3: CASSLHSLNTEAFF. DNA for the CDR3: TGTGCCAGCAGTTTGCACAGCCTGAACACTGAAGCTTTCTTT.

In its sample, this clonotype was seen many times. This rearrangement joins TRBV20-1 to TRBJ2-7, with D maybe TRBD2 (5 bases). The CDR3 consists of 12 residues. With 3 bases removed from V and 3 bases from J, the gap between germline ends came to 9 bases. Germline V CDR1 and CDR2: DFQATT, SNEGSKA (reference sequence). The CDR3: CSASPRGYEQYF. DNA of the CDR3: TGCAGTGCTAGCCCCCGGGGCTACGAGCAGTACTTC.

The chain has TRBV28 and TRBJ1-3; TRBD1 is a possible D gene (5 bases). The CDR3 has 14 residues. CDR1 MDHEN and CDR2 SYDVKM come from the germline V gene. Trimming shortened V by 6 bases and J by 4 bases, and 13 bases separated the two germline ends. CDR3 in DNA: TGTGCCAGCAGCCCCCCAGGGCGCGGAAACACCATATATTTT. Translated: CASSPPGRGNTIYF.

This clonotype was found a few times. The V gene is TRBV7-2, the J gene TRBJ2-2; D might be TRBD1 (6 bases). CDR3 size: 12 residues. V lost 7 bases and J lost 6, with 9 bases in between. Looked up from germline, CDR1 is SGHTA and CDR2 is FQGNSA. The CDR3 DNA reads as TGTGCCAGCACGAACAGGGCCGGGGAGCTGTTTTTT. Translation: CASTNRAGELFF.

This clonotype has more than one count but fewer than ten. The chain carries TRBV2 and TRBJ2-7, with no clear D. Trimming left V 3 bases short and J 2 bases short, with 11 bases between. The CDR3 has 14 residues. The germline gives CDR1 SNHLY, CDR2 FYNNEI. CDR3 DNA sequence: TGTGCCAGCAGTGAGCGGTTACTTCCCTACGAGCAGTACTTC. Translated: CASSERLLPYEQYF.